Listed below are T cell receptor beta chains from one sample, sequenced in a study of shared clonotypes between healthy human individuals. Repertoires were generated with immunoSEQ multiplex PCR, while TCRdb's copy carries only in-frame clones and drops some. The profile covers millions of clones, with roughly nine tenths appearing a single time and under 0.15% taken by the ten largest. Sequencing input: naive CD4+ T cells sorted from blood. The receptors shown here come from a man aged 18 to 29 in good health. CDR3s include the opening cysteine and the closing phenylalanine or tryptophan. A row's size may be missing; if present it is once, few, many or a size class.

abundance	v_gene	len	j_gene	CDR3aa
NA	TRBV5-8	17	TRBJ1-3	CASSSTGTGGLGNTIYF
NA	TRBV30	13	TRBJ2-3	CAWSRDLRDTQYF
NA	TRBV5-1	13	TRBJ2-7	CASSFLAPYEQYF
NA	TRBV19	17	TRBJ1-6	CASSMETGGHNNSPLHF
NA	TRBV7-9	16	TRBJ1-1	CASSYRIRDQNTEAFF
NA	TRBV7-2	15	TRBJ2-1	CASSQRQGPYNEQFF
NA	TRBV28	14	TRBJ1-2	CATTNSDGLYGYTF
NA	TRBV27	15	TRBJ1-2	CASSARRTENYGYTF
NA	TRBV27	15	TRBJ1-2	CASRGARQGAYGYTF
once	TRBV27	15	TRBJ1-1	CAGSLKAGMNTEAFF
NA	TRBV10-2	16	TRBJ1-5	CASSPRTENSNQPQHF
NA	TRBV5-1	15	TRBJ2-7	CASTGGRGSSYEQYF
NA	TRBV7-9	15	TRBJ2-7	CASSLAGGGAYEQYF
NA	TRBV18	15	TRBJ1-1	CASSPKGGPGTEAFF
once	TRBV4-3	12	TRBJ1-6	CASSPRVGPLHF
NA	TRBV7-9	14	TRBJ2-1	CASSLGTPYNEQFF
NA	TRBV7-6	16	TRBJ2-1	CASSPTSRTLGNEQFF
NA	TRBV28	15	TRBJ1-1	CASRGRETTNTEAFF
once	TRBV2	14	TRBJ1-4	CASSWQAPREKLFF
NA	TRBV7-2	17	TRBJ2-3	CASSSNRGSFSTDTQYF
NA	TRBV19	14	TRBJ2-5	CASRAGGIRETQYF
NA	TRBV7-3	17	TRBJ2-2	CASSQGAGTGYTGELFF
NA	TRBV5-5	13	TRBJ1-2	CASSLAGGRGYTF
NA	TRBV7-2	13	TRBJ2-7	CASSFGQVYEQYF
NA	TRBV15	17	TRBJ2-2	CATSRVKGAGGPGELFF
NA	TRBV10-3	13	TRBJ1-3	CAISGALGNTIYF
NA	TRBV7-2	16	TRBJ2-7	CASSLAGLAGVHEQYF
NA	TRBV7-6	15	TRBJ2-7	CASSLGTGLVYEQYF
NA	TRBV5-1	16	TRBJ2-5	CASSLEGTRWEETQYF
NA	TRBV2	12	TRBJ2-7	CASSNEGGEQYF
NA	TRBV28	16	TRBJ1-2	CASSTLGGGRNYGYTF
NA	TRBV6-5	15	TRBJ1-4	CASSYSRVDSEKLFF
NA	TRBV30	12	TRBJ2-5	CALDRGGETQYF
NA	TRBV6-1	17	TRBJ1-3	CASSEALDRSSGNTIYF
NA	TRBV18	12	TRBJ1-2	CASSPQGLGYTF
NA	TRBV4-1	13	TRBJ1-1	CASRPGVNTEAFF
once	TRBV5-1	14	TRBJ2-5	CASSLQGGRETQYF
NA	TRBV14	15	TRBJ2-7	CASRRNLTPDYEQYF
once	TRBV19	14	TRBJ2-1	CASRLVAGGNEQFF
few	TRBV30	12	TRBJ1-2	CAWSVLDYGYTF
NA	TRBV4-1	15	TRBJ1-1	CASSPSVGVNTEAFF
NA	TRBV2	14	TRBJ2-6	CASSSSSGANVLTF
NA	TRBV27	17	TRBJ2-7	CASSTPLLAGTVYEQYF
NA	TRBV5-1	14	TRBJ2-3	CASSRDRVTDTQYF
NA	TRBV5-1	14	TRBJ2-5	CASSLAGAGEAQYF
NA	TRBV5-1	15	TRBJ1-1	CASTPFGGVNTEAFF
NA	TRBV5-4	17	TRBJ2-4	CASSLASGPTKGNIQYF
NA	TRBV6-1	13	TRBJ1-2	CASSDGSPYGYTF
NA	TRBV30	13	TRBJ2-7	CAWTGALPGEQYF
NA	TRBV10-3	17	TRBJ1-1	CAISESKGGRRDTEAFF
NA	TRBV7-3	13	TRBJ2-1	CASSLFVGDEQFF
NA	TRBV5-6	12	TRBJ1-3	CASRSSGNTIYF
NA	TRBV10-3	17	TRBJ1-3	CAIRVVGEGGTGNTIYF
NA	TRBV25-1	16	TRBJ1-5	CASSPKWGLLSQPQHF
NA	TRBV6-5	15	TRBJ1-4	CASSERGQRHEKLFF
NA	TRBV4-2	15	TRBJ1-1	CASSLSRTANTEAFF
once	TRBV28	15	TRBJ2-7	CASSSRDRVVFVQYF
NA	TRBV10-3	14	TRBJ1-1	CAISDTSLNTEAFF
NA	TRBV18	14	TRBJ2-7	CASSPPGEGDEQYF